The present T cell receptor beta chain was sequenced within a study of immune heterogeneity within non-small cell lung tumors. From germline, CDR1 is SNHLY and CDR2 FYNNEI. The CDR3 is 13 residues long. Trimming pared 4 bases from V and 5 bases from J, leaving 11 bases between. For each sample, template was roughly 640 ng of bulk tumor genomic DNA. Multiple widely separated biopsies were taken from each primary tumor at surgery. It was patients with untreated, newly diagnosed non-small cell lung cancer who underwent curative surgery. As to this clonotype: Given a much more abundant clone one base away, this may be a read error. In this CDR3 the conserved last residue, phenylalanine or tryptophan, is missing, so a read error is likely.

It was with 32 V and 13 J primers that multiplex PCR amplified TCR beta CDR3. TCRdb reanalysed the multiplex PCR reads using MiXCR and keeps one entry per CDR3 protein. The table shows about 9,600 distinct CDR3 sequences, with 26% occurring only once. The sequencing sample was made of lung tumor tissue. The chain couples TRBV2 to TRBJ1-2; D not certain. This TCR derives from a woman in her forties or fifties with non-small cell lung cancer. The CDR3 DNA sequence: TGTGCCAGCAGTGCGAAACGGCAGTATGGCTACACCTTA. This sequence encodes CASSAKRQYGYTL.